The 24 T cell receptor beta chains listed next were all sequenced from one sample in a study of cytomegalovirus exposure and HLA in healthy donors. The protocol was immunoSEQ multiplex PCR, while the TCRdb copy is restricted to in-frame clones and leaves out a portion. The sample has roughly 60,000 clones, approximately 96% seen once. Sequencing was performed on PBMCs. The receptors shown here come from a man aged 18 to 29 in good health and CMV-seronegative.

Here the CDR3 DNA reads TGTGCCAGCAGTAAAAATAGCGAGCAGTACTTC. Translation: CASSKNSEQYF. V and J are TRBV27 and TRBJ2-7; D gene uncertain. The germline V gene has CDR1 MNHEY and CDR2 SMNVEV (reference sequence). The V and J ends lost 5 bases and 6 bases respectively, with 8 bases between them. CDR3 length equals 11 residues.

This sequence joins TRBV5-4 and TRBJ2-7; 13 bases are shared with TRBD2. Trimming took 2 bases from V and 2 from J; bases not matched to a gene: 4. The CDR3 runs 16 residues. Germline CDR1 is SGHNT and CDR2 is YYREEE (reference sequence). The CDR3 here is CASSFGLAGDAYEQYF. The CDR3 region has the DNA TGTGCCAGCAGCTTCGGACTAGCGGGAGATGCCTACGAGCAGTACTTC.

V usage is TRBV28 and J usage is TRBJ2-1; 8 nucleotides align to TRBD1. The germline CDR1 and CDR2 sequences are MDHEN and SYDVKM. This CDR3 comprises 15 residues. V lost 6 bases to trimming and J lost 7 bases; unmatched junction nucleotides: 11. Here the CDR3 DNA reads TGTGCCAGCAGCGGAACAGGGGGAGCGACAAATGAGCAGTTCTTC. This encodes CASSGTGGATNEQFF.

This clone appeared a single time. V and J are TRBV5-1 and TRBJ2-3; possible D gene TRBD1, 5 bases. This CDR3 spans 15 amino acids. In germline, CDR1 is SGHRS, CDR2 YFSETQ. The ends were cut back, 7 bases at V and 3 bases at J, with 18 bases in the middle. The CDR3 DNA reads TGCGCCAGCGTACTATCGGACACCCAAACAGATACGCAGTATTTT. Protein sequence: CASVLSDTQTDTQYF.

The chain joins TRBV7-9 to TRBJ2-3; weak D call: TRBD1 (6 bases). From germline, CDR1 is SEHNR and CDR2 FQNEAQ (reference sequence). The CDR3 consists of 16 residues. V gave up 5 bases and J gave up 2 bases, with 17 bases separating them. The CDR3 spells CASSLFRTALTDTQYF. As DNA, the CDR3 is TGTGCCAGCAGCCTATTTCGGACAGCCCTCACAGATACGCAGTATTTT.

In its sample, this clone was seen once. This chain uses TRBV4-3 with TRBJ2-7; TRBD2 agrees at 9 bases. The CDR3 contains 16 residues. Germline CDR1 and CDR2: LGHNA and YSLEER. The V and J ends lost 2 bases and 2 bases, in that order; junction bases with no gene match: 7. The DNA for the CDR3 is TGCGCCAGCAGCCAAAGTTATGGCGGGAGGGCCTACGAGCAGTACTTC. This codes for CASSQSYGGRAYEQYF.

The chain couples TRBV5-1 to TRBJ2-2, with TRBD1 as a possible D gene (5 bases). CDR3 size: 15 residues. Germline-derived CDR1 and CDR2 are SGHRS and YFSETQ. Trimming shortened V by 0 bases and J by 6 bases, and 12 bases separated the two germline ends. CDR3 in amino acids: CASSLGAQGPGELFF. CDR3 sequence (DNA): TGCGCCAGCAGCTTGGGGGCCCAGGGTCCCGGGGAGCTGTTTTTT.

A few counts support this clone. The V and J genes are TRBV6-5 and TRBJ2-5, with 8 bases aligning to TRBD2. Trimming took 2 bases from V and 4 from J; bases not matched to a gene: 6. This CDR3 comprises 15 residues. Germline CDR1 MNHEY, CDR2 SVGAGI. DNA of the CDR3: TGTGCCAGCAGTTACGACGGGAGGGCCTTAGAGACCCAGTACTTC. Residues: CASSYDGRALETQYF.

In regard to this clone: Germline is not matched at one junction end, which may reflect a read error. The chain is built from TRBV6-1 and TRBJ2-3; 8 bases are a match to TRBD2. The CDR3 extends over 17 amino acids. Germline V CDR1 and CDR2: MNHNS, SASEGT. The CDR3 DNA sequence: TGTGCCAGCCGTGACATGTCTGGACTAGCAGCCGTGGGTACGCAGTATTTT. Translation: CASRDMSGLAAVGTQYF.

CDR3 residues: CASSLAAGELFF. The CDR3 nucleotides are TGTGCCAGCAGCTTGGCCGCCGGGGAGCTGTTTTTT. This rearrangement joins TRBV9 to TRBJ2-2; D unresolved. The CDR3 is made up of 12 amino acids. Germline V gene lookup returns CDR1 SGDLS and CDR2 YYNGEE. The V end lost 4 bases, the J end lost 6 bases, and 7 bases lay between the germline ends.

The chain combines TRBV5-1 with TRBJ1-1; D is perhaps TRBD1 (5 bases). The CDR3 is 14 amino acids. The ends were cut back, 0 bases at V and 1 base at J, with 7 bases in the middle. Germline values: CDR1 SGHRS, CDR2 YFSETQ. Here the CDR3 reads CASSLGRGNTEAFF. The CDR3 nucleotides are TGCGCCAGCAGCTTGGGTAGGGGGAACACTGAAGCTTTCTTT.

CDR3 amino acids: CASRSLAGGYNEQFF. CDR3 in DNA: TGTGCCAGCAGGTCACTAGCGGGAGGGTACAATGAGCAGTTCTTC. The rearrangement uses TRBV6-6 and TRBJ2-1; 13 nucleotides align to TRBD2. This CDR3 spans 15 amino acids. J was trimmed by 4 bases and V by 6 bases; bases with no gene match: 3. Per the germline V gene, CDR1 is MNHNY and CDR2 is SVGAGI (reference sequence).

The chain has TRBV2 and TRBJ2-2; D ambiguous. This CDR3 contains 11 residues. In germline, CDR1 is SNHLY, CDR2 FYNNEI. V lost 5 bases to trimming and J lost 9 bases, with 7 bases between them. The CDR3 reads CASSIGRELFF. As DNA, the CDR3 is TGTGCCAGCAGTATTGGCCGGGAGCTGTTTTTT. Looking up the rest from reference TRBV2 and TRBJ2-2 gives the full variable domain: EPEVTQTPSHQVTQMGQEVILRCVPISNHLYFYWYRQILGQKVEFLVSFYNNEISEKSEIFDDQFSVERPDGSNFTLKIRSTKLEDSAMYFCASSIGRELFFGEGSRLTVL.

The chain links TRBV13 to TRBJ2-2, with 13 bases identical to TRBD2. Germline lookup yields CDR1 PRHDT and CDR2 FYEKMQ (reference sequence). CDR3 length equals 17 residues. J was trimmed by 9 bases and V by 3 bases; bases with no gene match: 10. The CDR3 spells CASSFLTSGRPVRELFF. The CDR3 nucleotides are TGTGCCAGCAGCTTCCTGACTAGCGGGAGGCCCGTCCGGGAGCTGTTTTTT.

The genes are TRBV2 and TRBJ2-1; D perhaps matches TRBD2 (6 bases). Germline values: CDR1 SNHLY, CDR2 FYNNEI. Trimming took off 3 bases at V and 5 bases at J, with 11 bases between the two ends. The CDR3 loop spans 14 amino acids. The CDR3 sequence is CASSEGGTNNEQFF. The CDR3 nucleotides are TGTGCCAGCAGTGAGGGCGGGACCAACAATGAGCAGTTCTTC.

This chain connects TRBV27 to TRBJ1-1; TRBD1 matches at 7 bases. Germline trimming cut 0 bases from V and 5 bases from J; bases unmatched to any gene: 9. Germline V gene data show CDR1 as MNHEY and CDR2 as SMNVEV (reference sequence). The CDR3 contains 16 residues. The DNA of the CDR3 is TGTGCCAGCAGTTTATCGATAAGGGGGCCGGGAACTGAAGCTTTCTTT. Translated: CASSLSIRGPGTEAFF.

The V and J genes are TRBV23-1 and TRBJ2-7; possible D gene TRBD2, 6 bases. TRBV23-1 is an ORF; its function is uncertain. The CDR3 totals 13 residues. V shed 7 bases and J shed 1 base, with 11 bases lying between them. The CDR3 DNA is TGCGCCAGCAATAGCGGACCTTCCTACGAGCAGTACTTC. Amino acids: CASNSGPSYEQYF.

The V call is TRBV9, the J call TRBJ2-7; D gene ambiguous. Trimming pared 4 bases from V and 2 bases from J, leaving 16 bases between. Per germline, CDR1 SGDLS and CDR2 YYNGEE. The CDR3 is 15 residues long. The CDR3 coding sequence is TGTGCCAGCAGCCCGGCACTAATCGGTACCTACGAGCAGTACTTC. Translation: CASSPALIGTYEQYF.

CDR3 nucleotides: TGTGCCTGGAGTGTACACCTAGCGGTGATCACAGATACGCAGTATTTT. Translated: CAWSVHLAVITDTQYF. The chain combines TRBV30 with TRBJ2-3; 7 positions agree with TRBD2. V shed 0 bases, J shed 2 bases, and the junction held 8 bases outside the gene matches. The CDR3 extends over 16 amino acids. CDR1 is GTSNPN and CDR2 is SVGIG in the germline V gene (reference sequence).

The chain uses TRBV18 and TRBJ2-7; 8 bases line up with TRBD2. CDR1 is KGHSH, CDR2 LQKENI, per germline. Trimming took 1 base from V and 4 from J; bases not matched to a gene: 0. The CDR3 loop spans 13 amino acids. The CDR3 loop reads CASSPLAGYEQYF. As DNA, the CDR3 is TGTGCCAGCTCACCACTAGCGGGATACGAGCAGTACTTC.

The V and J genes are TRBV28 and TRBJ2-7; a weak D match, TRBD2 (5 bases). The CDR3 consists of 16 residues. CDR1 and CDR2 from the germline V gene are MDHEN and SYDVKM. V was clipped by 5 bases and J by 5 bases, with 22 bases between them. The CDR3 DNA sequence: TGTGCCAGCAGTCTGACAAAGGGTGCGGGTGGGGACGAGCAGTACTTC. Amino acid sequence: CASSLTKGAGGDEQYF.

The chain employs TRBV5-1 and TRBJ2-6; a possible D gene is TRBD1 (5 bases). Between the trimmed V and J ends, which lost 4 bases and 1 base, there was a span of 9 bases. Germline lookup yields CDR1 SGHRS and CDR2 YFSETQ. The CDR3 loop spans 15 amino acids. The CDR3 loop is CASSQGQSGANVLTF. CDR3 nucleotide sequence: TGCGCCAGCAGCCAAGGACAATCTGGGGCCAACGTCCTGACTTTC.

The rearrangement links TRBV15 to TRBJ2-7, with 7 bases identical to TRBD1. V shed 0 bases and J 0 bases; nucleotides not matched to a gene: 5. Germline assignment: CDR1 LNHNV and CDR2 YYDKDF (reference sequence). The CDR3 runs 16 residues. The CDR3 loop reads CATSRDKGQPSYEQYF. The CDR3 DNA reads TGTGCCACCAGCAGAGATAAGGGACAGCCCTCCTACGAGCAGTACTTC. Combining the CDR3 with reference TRBV15 and TRBJ2-7 gives the whole variable domain DAMVIQNPRYQVTQFGKPVTLSCSQTLNHNVMYWYQQKSSQAPKLLFHYYDKDFNNEADTPDNFQSRRPNTSFCFLDIRSPGLGDTAMYLCATSRDKGQPSYEQYFGPGTRLTVT.

V and J are TRBV11-1 and TRBJ2-1; 7 positions match TRBD2. The V gene end was trimmed by 2 bases and the J gene end by 3 bases; junction bases not matched to a gene: 7. CDR1 SGHAT and CDR2 FQDESV come from the germline V gene (reference sequence). The CDR3 runs 16 residues. The CDR3 loop reads CASSLPSAGYYNEQFF. The DNA for the CDR3 is TGTGCCAGCAGCTTACCCTCAGCGGGATACTACAATGAGCAGTTCTTC. The full variable domain, rest sourced from reference TRBV11-1 and TRBJ2-1, is EAEVAQSPRYKITEKSQAVAFWCDPISGHATLYWYRQILGQGPELLVQFQDESVVDDSQLPKDRFSAERLKGVDSTLKIQPAELGDSAMYLCASSLPSAGYYNEQFFGPGTRLTVL.